This T cell receptor beta chain emerged from a study of cytomegalovirus exposure and HLA in healthy donors. TCRdb's copy holds only in-frame clones and misses some; the assay was immunoSEQ multiplex PCR. The sample gives about 120,000 clones, around 87% of which show up once; about 6% is in the top ten. CDR1 is LGHNA, CDR2 YSLEER, per germline. This CDR3 comprises 13 residues. The germline V and J ends were trimmed by 2 bases and 6 bases, with 9 bases remaining between them. Sequenced input: PBMCs. The V and J genes are TRBV4-3 and TRBJ2-3, with D possibly TRBD2 on 6 matching bases. This TCR was recovered from a woman aged 18-30 years in good health and CMV-seropositive. CDR3 in DNA: TGCGCCAGCAGCCAATCTAGCGAGGATACGCAGTATTTT. Translation: CASSQSSEDTQYF.